These T cell receptor beta chains were read from a single sample in a study of T cell responses to AZD1222 COVID-19 vaccine. Repertoires were generated with immunoSEQ multiplex PCR, while TCRdb's copy carries only in-frame clones and drops some. This sample carries fewer than 110,000 clones, approximately 90% of them seen once, and the ten largest clones take less than 25%. The source material was peripheral blood, sampled on day 0 of AZD1222 vaccination. The receptors come from an adult in good health. Each CDR3 is given with its conserved first and last residue. The order of the fields is D gene, V gene, J gene, clone size, CDR3 DNA, CDR3 protein. The D gene is left open where the match is weak. A clone size is listed for some rows: how often the clone was seen (once, few, many), or a class if it is expanded.

>NA|TRBV7-8|TRBJ2-3|NA
TGTGCCAGCAGCTTTTCCTCAGATACGCAGTATTTT
CASSFSSDTQYF
>NA|TRBV5-1|TRBJ2-7|NA
TGCGCCAGCAGCTTGGGCAGGGACGAGCAGTACTTC
CASSLGRDEQYF
>NA|TRBV7-8|TRBJ2-2|NA
TGTGCCAGCAGCTTAGGGGCAGGGGCTGGGAACACCGGGGAGCTGTTTTTT
CASSLGAGAGNTGELFF
>NA|TRBV27|TRBJ1-1|once
TGTGCCAGCAGTTTATCGAGCTCGGCGGGGCGTGACACGAGGAACACTGAAGCTTTCTTT
CASSLSSSAGRDTRNTEAFF
>TRBD2|TRBV10-3|TRBJ2-2|NA
TGTGCCATCAGTGCAGCGGGGGGCATCCCCGGGGAGCTGTTTTTT
CAISAAGGIPGELFF
>NA|TRBV9|TRBJ1-1|NA
TGTGCCAGCAGCTCGAACGGACAGACACCGAACACTGAAGCTTTCTTT
CASSSNGQTPNTEAFF
>NA|TRBV5-4|TRBJ2-3|NA
TGTGCCAGCAGTACACTAGCAGGCACAGATACGCAGTATTTT
CASSTLAGTDTQYF
>NA|TRBV9|TRBJ1-3|NA
TGTGCCAGCAGCCCAACACAGGGTGCTGGAAACACCATATATTTT
CASSPTQGAGNTIYF
>NA|TRBV18|TRBJ1-1|NA
TGTGCCAGCTCAACCGTGAGGGCGGACACTGAAGCTTTCTTT
CASSTVRADTEAFF
>NA|TRBV10-2|TRBJ2-1|NA
TGCGCCAGCAGTGAGGGCAGGGGCAATGAGCAGTTCTTC
CASSEGRGNEQFF
>TRBD1|TRBV7-8|TRBJ1-5|NA
TGTGCCAGCAGCTTAGCGCCACAGGGGGATAGCAATCAGCCCCAGCATTTT
CASSLAPQGDSNQPQHF
>NA|TRBV7-7|TRBJ2-2|once
TGTGCCAGCAGCCCCCCGGACAGCTACACCGGGGAGCTGTTTTTT
CASSPPDSYTGELFF
>NA|TRBV9|TRBJ1-1|NA
TGTGCCAGCAGCTCCTCGGACCCTTGGGACACTGAAGCTTTCTTT
CASSSSDPWDTEAFF
>TRBD1|TRBV6-5|TRBJ1-1|NA
TGTGCCATGCACCCTGGACAGGGGGCGAGGGCTGAAGCTTTCTTT
CAMHPGQGARAEAFF
>TRBD1|TRBV3-1/TRBV3-2|TRBJ1-4|NA
TGTGCCAGCAGCCAAGGCCAGGGGGCGTCTAATGAAAAACTGTTTTTT
CASSQGQGASNEKLFF
>TRBD2|TRBV5-6|TRBJ2-2|NA
TGTGCCAGCAGCCTACGGACTAGCTGGAACACCGGGGAGCTGTTTTTT
CASSLRTSWNTGELFF
>TRBD2|TRBV3-1/TRBV3-2|TRBJ2-1|once
TGTGCCACCCAAAGCGGGAGGGAGCAGTTCTTC
CATQSGREQFF
>NA|TRBV21-1|TRBJ2-1|NA
TGTGCCAGCAACGCCCCGCCTTACAATGAGCAGTTCTTC
CASNAPPYNEQFF
>TRBD2|TRBV3-1/TRBV3-2|TRBJ2-1|NA
TGTGCCAGCAGCCGCCAAACTAGCGGGGGGCAAACTCAGTTCTTC
CASSRQTSGGQTQFF
>NA|TRBV7-9|TRBJ1-2|NA
TGTGCCAGCAGCTTAGGGACAGTACCTAACTATGGCTACACCTTC
CASSLGTVPNYGYTF
>NA|TRBV12-3/TRBV12-4|TRBJ2-1|NA
TGTGCCAGCAGTTTGGGGAAGTACAATGAGCAGTTCTTC
CASSLGKYNEQFF
>NA|TRBV2|TRBJ2-2|NA
TGTGCCAGCAGTGAAGCCGGGGGTGGGGCCGGGGAGCTGTTTTTT
CASSEAGGGAGELFF
>NA|TRBV6-1|TRBJ2-7|NA
TGTGCCAGCAGTGAAGCTACCATCGAGCAGTACTTC
CASSEATIEQYF
>NA|TRBV15|TRBJ1-2|NA
TGTGCCACCAGCAGAGATCGGGGCTCTTATGGCTACACCTTC
CATSRDRGSYGYTF
>NA|TRBV19|TRBJ1-4|NA
TGTGCCAGTAGTATCGGTAAAGGGTCCGGGAATGAAAAACTGTTTTTT
CASSIGKGSGNEKLFF
>NA|TRBV3-1/TRBV3-2|TRBJ1-2|NA
TGTGCCAGCAGCCAAGCCCTACACTATGGCTACACCTTC
CASSQALHYGYTF
>TRBD2|TRBV2|TRBJ2-2|once
TGTGCCAGCAGCGGGACTAGCGGGGGCTACGGGGAGCTGTTTTTT
CASSGTSGGYGELFF
>NA|TRBV12-3/TRBV12-4|TRBJ2-7|NA
TGTGCCAGCCATAGCGGGGACAGCTACGAGCAGTACTTC
CASHSGDSYEQYF
>NA|TRBV20-1|TRBJ2-7|NA
TGCAGTGCTAGTCAGGGCTCCTACGAGCAGTACTTC
CSASQGSYEQYF
>NA|TRBV11-2|TRBJ1-3|NA
TGTGCCAGCAGCTTAGTGAGTTCGCCATCCATATATTTT
CASSLVSSPSIYF
>NA|TRBV4-3|TRBJ1-5|NA
TGCGCCAGCAGCTTGGGGGGGGGACGGGAGCCCCAGCATTTT
CASSLGGGREPQHF
>NA|TRBV11-2|TRBJ1-3|NA
TGTGCCAGCAGCTTAGCAGGGGAGAGAAACACCATATATTTT
CASSLAGERNTIYF
>NA|TRBV3-1/TRBV3-2|TRBJ2-7|NA
TGTGCCAGCAGCCTATCCCCGGGACTCTACTACGAGCAGTACTTC
CASSLSPGLYYEQYF
>NA|TRBV7-8|TRBJ1-1|NA
TGTGCCAGCACAAGGTCGTTGGACACTGAAGCTTTCTTT
CASTRSLDTEAFF
>TRBD2|TRBV5-4|TRBJ2-2|NA
TGTGCCAGCAGCTTTGCGGGGGGGCGGACCGGGGAGCTGTTTTTT
CASSFAGGRTGELFF
>TRBD2|TRBV5-4|TRBJ2-3|NA
TGTGCCAGCAGCACCGGACTAGCGCCTAGCACAGATACGCAGTATTTT
CASSTGLAPSTDTQYF
>TRBD2|TRBV7-3|TRBJ2-3|NA
TGTGCCAGCGCCGCGGGGGGGCCTGATACGCAGTATTTT
CASAAGGPDTQYF
>NA|TRBV4-3|TRBJ2-1|NA
TGCGCCAGCAGCCAAGACCAGGGGGGCGTCGTGGTCTTC
CASSQDQGGVVVF
>NA|TRBV12-5|TRBJ1-3|NA
TGTGCTAGTGGTTTTGAAGGAAACACCATATATTTT
CASGFEGNTIYF
>TRBD1|TRBV3-1/TRBV3-2|TRBJ2-6|NA
TGTGCCAGCAGCCAAGACCGGGACAGCCCGCCATCTGGGGCCAACGTCCTGACTTTC
CASSQDRDSPPSGANVLTF
>NA|TRBV5-4|TRBJ2-3|NA
TGTGCCAGCAGCTCGGGACAACCCAGCACAGATACGCAGTATTTT
CASSSGQPSTDTQYF
>TRBD1|TRBV7-9|TRBJ1-3|NA
TGTGCCAGCAGCTTAGCCTCAGGGGGCTTCTCTGGAAACACCATATATTTT
CASSLASGGFSGNTIYF